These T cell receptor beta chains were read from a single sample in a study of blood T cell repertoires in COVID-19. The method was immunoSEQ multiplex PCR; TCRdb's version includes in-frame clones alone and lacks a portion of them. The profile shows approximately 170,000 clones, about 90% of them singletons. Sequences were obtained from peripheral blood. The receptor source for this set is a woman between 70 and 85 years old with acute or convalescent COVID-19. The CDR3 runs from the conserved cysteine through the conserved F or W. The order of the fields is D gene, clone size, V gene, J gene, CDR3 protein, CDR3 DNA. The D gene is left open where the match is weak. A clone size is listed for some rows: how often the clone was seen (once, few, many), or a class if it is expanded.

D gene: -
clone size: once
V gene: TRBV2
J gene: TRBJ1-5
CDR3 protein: CASSSPARPWAQHF
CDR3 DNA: TGTGCCAGCAGCTCCCCCGCCAGGCCCTGGGCCCAGCATTTT

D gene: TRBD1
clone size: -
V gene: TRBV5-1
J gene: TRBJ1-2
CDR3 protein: CASSLGPQGNYGYTF
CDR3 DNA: TGCGCCAGCAGCTTGGGACCACAGGGGAACTATGGCTACACCTTC

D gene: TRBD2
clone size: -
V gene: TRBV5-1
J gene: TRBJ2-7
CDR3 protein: CASSLVLAGGYEQYF
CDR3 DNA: TGCGCCAGCAGCTTGGTTCTAGCGGGAGGCTACGAGCAGTACTTC

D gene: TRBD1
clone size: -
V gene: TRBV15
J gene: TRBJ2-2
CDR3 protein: CATSRDLQGADGELFF
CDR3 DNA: TGTGCCACCAGCAGAGATCTACAGGGGGCTGACGGGGAGCTGTTTTTT

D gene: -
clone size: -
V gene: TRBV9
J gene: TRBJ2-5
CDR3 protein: CASSVGLEKETQYF
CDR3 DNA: TGTGCCAGCAGCGTAGGACTAGAGAAAGAGACCCAGTACTTC

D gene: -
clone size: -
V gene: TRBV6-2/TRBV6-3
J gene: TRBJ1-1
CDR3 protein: CASSYAAGAGEAFF
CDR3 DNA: TGTGCCAGCAGTTACGCCGCAGGGGCCGGGGAAGCTTTCTTT

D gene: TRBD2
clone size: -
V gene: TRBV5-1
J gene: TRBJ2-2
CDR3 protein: CASSLRMGLAGVTGELFF
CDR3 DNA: TGCGCCAGCAGCTTGAGGATGGGACTAGCGGGAGTCACCGGGGAGCTGTTTTTT

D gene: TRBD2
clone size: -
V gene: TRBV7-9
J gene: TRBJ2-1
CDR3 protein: CASSLWSSGPNEQFF
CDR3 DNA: TGTGCCAGCAGCTTATGGTCTAGCGGGCCCAATGAGCAGTTCTTC

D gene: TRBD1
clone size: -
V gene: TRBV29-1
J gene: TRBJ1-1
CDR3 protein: CSVEWTGNTEAFF
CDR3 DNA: TGCAGCGTTGAATGGACAGGGAACACTGAAGCTTTCTTT

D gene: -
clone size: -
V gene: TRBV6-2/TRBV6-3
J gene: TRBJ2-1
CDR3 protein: CASSYGRVSYNEQFF
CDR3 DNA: TGTGCCAGCAGTTACGGCAGGGTATCCTACAATGAGCAGTTCTTC

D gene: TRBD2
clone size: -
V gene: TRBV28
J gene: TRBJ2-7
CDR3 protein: CASSVPGLDYEQYF
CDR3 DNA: TGTGCCAGCAGTGTACCGGGACTAGACTACGAGCAGTACTTC

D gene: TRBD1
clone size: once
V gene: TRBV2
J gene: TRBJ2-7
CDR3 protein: CASGQPGQTSYEQYF
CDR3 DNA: TGTGCCAGCGGACAGCCGGGACAGACCTCCTACGAGCAGTACTTC

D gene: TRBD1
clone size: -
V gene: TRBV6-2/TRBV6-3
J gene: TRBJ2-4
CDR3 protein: CASSRQSQGAKNIQYF
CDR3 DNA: TGTGCCAGCAGCAGACAATCACAGGGGGCCAAAAACATTCAGTACTTC

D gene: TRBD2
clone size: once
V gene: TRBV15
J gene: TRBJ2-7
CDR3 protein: CATSRDSGGSYEQYF
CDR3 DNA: TGTGCCACCAGCAGAGATTCGGGGGGTTCCTACGAGCAGTACTTC

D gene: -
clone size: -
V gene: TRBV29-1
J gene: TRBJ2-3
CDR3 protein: CSAYRSSGYTDTQYF
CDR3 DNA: TGCAGCGCTTATAGGAGTTCGGGGTACACAGATACGCAGTATTTT

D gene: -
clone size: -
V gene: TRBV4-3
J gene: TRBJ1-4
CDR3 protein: CASSQDGVGGVGEKLFF
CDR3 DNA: TGCGCCAGCAGCCAAGATGGTGTAGGGGGGGTTGGTGAAAAACTGTTTTTT

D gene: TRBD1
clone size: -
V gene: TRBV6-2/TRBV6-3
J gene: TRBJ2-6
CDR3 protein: CASSYPGQGLSGANVLTF
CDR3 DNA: TGTGCCAGCAGTTACCCGGGACAGGGACTCTCTGGGGCCAACGTCCTGACTTTC

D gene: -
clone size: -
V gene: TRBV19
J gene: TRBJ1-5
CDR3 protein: CASSRGVGGAAIFNQPQHF
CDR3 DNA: TGTGCCAGTAGTAGGGGCGTGGGGGGGGCGGCCATCTTCAATCAGCCCCAGCATTTT